This entry concerns a single T cell receptor (beta chain). The table came from immunoSEQ multiplex PCR; TCRdb's copy has only in-frame clones and leaves some out. This table has around 280,000 clones, 89% appearing once. The CDR3 is made up of 13 amino acids. V gave up 5 bases and J gave up 5 bases; unmatched junction bases: 4. Germline V gene sequence: CDR1 SGHTA, CDR2 FQGNSA. Recovered status applied to Cohort 3 donors who had two consecutive negative PCRs. It also applied to those with clearance or with symptom resolution. This specimen comes from a study of blood T cell repertoires in COVID-19. The rearrangement links TRBV7-2 to TRBJ1-1, with TRBD1 matching over 8 bases. The sequence was collected from a woman in her 40s who had recovered from COVID-19. Source material: PBMCs or T cells enriched from blood (not recorded which). This CDR3 is CASSTHRGTEAFF. The CDR3 coding sequence is TGTGCCAGCAGCACGCACAGGGGGACTGAAGCTTTCTTT.